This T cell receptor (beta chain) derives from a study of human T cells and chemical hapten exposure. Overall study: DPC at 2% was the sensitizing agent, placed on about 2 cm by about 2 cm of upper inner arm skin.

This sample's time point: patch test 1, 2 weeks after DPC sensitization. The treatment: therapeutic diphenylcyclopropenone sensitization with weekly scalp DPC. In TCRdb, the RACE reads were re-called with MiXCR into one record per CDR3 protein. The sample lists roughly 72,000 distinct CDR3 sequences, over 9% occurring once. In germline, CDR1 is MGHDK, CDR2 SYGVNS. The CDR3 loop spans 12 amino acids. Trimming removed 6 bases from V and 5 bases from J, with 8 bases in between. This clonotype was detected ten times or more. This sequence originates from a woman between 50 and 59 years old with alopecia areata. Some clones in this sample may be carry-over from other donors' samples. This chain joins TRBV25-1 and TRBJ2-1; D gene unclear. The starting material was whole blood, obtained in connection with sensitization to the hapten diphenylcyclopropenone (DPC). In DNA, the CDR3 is TGTGCCAGCAGACACGACCACAATGAGCAGTTCTTC. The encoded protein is CASRHDHNEQFF. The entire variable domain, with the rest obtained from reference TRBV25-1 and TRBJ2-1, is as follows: EADIYQTPRYLVIGTGKKITLECSQTMGHDKMYWYQQDPGMELHLIHYSYGVNSTEKGDLSSESTVSRIRTEHFPLTLESARPSHTSQYLCASRHDHNEQFFGPGTRLTVL.